This entry lists 32 T cell receptor beta chains sequenced from one sample in a study of T-cell memory formation after mild COVID-19. TCRdb re-analysed the 5' RACE reads in MiXCR, keeping a single row per CDR3 protein. The sample carries 450,000 to 650,000 distinct CDR3 sequences, more than 15% recorded once. Material: PBMCs or a T cell subset sorted from them (not recorded which). Source of these receptors: an adult woman who had mild COVID-19 (a few samples of this study predate the infection). Cell type and time point are not known.

V and J are TRBV5-1 and TRBJ2-2; 12 nucleotides line up with TRBD1. Germline values: CDR1 SGHRS, CDR2 YFSETQ. This CDR3 has 16 amino acids. With V trimmed by 0 bases and J by 5 bases, 2 bases remained unmatched. The CDR3 DNA reads TGCGCCAGCAGCTTGGGGGACAGGGGGCGTACCGGGGAGCTGTTTTTT. Encoded protein: CASSLGDRGRTGELFF.

The J gene is TRBJ2-7, the V gene TRBV30; TRBD1 matches at 9 bases. The CDR3 runs to 14 residues. Germline assignment: CDR1 GTSNPN and CDR2 SVGIG (reference sequence). The J segment lost 2 bases and the V segment lost 2 bases, leaving 4 bases of the junction unmatched. The CDR3 sequence is CAWSTRDRAYEQYF. The DNA for the CDR3 is TGTGCCTGGAGTACCCGGGACAGGGCCTACGAGCAGTACTTC.

This clonotype was detected only a few times. The chain links TRBV5-1 to TRBJ2-1, with 12 bases fitting TRBD1. CDR3 length equals 16 residues. Trimming at V came to 4 bases and at J to 9 bases, leaving 11 bases not matched to a gene. Germline V gene sequence: CDR1 SGHRS, CDR2 YFSETQ. CDR3 sequence reads: CASSEDRDRGRGEQFF. CDR3 in DNA: TGCGCCAGCAGCGAGGACCGGGACAGGGGGCGCGGTGAGCAGTTCTTC. Full variable domain (outside the CDR3, taken from reference TRBV5-1 and TRBJ2-1): KAGVTQTPRYLIKTRGQQVTLSCSPISGHRSVSWYQQTPGQGLQFLFEYFSETQRNKGNFPGRFSGRQFSNSRSEMNVSTLELGDSALYLCASSEDRDRGRGEQFFGPGTRLTVL.

This chain connects TRBV7-2 to TRBJ1-2; D gene ambiguous. Between the trimmed V and J ends, which lost 2 bases and 2 bases, there was a span of 9 bases. CDR1 SGHTA and CDR2 FQGNSA come from the germline V gene. CDR3 size: 14 residues. The DNA for the CDR3 is TGTGCCAGCAGCTTATGGGCCACGAACTATGGCTACACCTTC. This translates into CASSLWATNYGYTF.

The chain has TRBV10-3 and TRBJ2-7; the match to TRBD1 covers 8 bases. CDR1 is ENHRY and CDR2 is SYGVKD in the germline V gene. Trimming removed 6 bases from V and 2 bases from J; junction bases left unmatched: 6. This CDR3 has 14 residues. DNA of the CDR3: TGTGCCATCAGCAAGGACAGGGATACCTACGAGCAGTACTTC. It encodes CAISKDRDTYEQYF.

The table lists this clonotype with a few counts. The DNA of the CDR3 is TGTGCCAGCAGTTTTACTGCTGGAAATCAGCCCCAGCATTTT. Its protein product is CASSFTAGNQPQHF. V is TRBV12-3 or TRBV12-4 and J is TRBJ1-5, with D unclear. The CDR3 is 14 residues long. V was clipped by 3 bases and J by 4 bases, with 10 bases between them.

The V call is TRBV27, the J call TRBJ2-5; 9 bases fit TRBD2. CDR1 and CDR2 (germline): MNHEY, SMNVEV (reference sequence). The CDR3 is made up of 15 amino acids. With V trimmed by 5 bases and J by 5 bases, 9 bases remained unmatched. The CDR3 protein is CASSRVAGVWETQYF. The DNA for the CDR3 is TGTGCCAGCAGTCGGGTAGCGGGAGTCTGGGAGACCCAGTACTTC.

The rearrangement uses TRBV5-1 and TRBJ1-2, with TRBD1 identical over 7 bases. The CDR3 is made up of 14 amino acids. Germline CDR1 is SGHRS and CDR2 is YFSETQ. With 4 bases clipped from V and 3 bases from J, the junction kept 6 bases outside the gene matches. CDR3 loop: CASSAVTGDYGYTF. The CDR3 bases are TGCGCCAGCAGCGCCGTCACAGGGGACTATGGCTACACCTTC.

The gene calls are TRBV7-9 and TRBJ1-3; no reliable D call. The CDR3 contains 14 residues. CDR1 is SEHNR, CDR2 FQNEAQ, per germline (reference sequence). Trimming took off 8 bases at V and 0 bases at J, with 11 bases between the two ends. CDR3 sequence (DNA): TGTGCCAGCGGGGAGTTCCGCTCTGGAAACACCATATATTTT. Its protein is CASGEFRSGNTIYF.

Many counts were recorded for this clonotype. The J gene is TRBJ2-1, the V gene TRBV19; 8 bases line up with TRBD1. The CDR3 totals 14 residues. The V and J ends lost 5 bases and 5 bases, in that order; junction bases with no gene match: 5. CDR1 LNHDA and CDR2 SQIVND come from the germline V gene (reference sequence). For the CDR3, the DNA is TGTGCCAGTAGTGCAACAGGGGGGAACAATGAGCAGTTCTTC. Amino acid sequence: CASSATGGNNEQFF.

This chain connects TRBV7-8 to TRBJ1-1; 7 bases align to TRBD1. The germline gives CDR1 SGHVS, CDR2 FQNEAQ. V shed 0 bases, J shed 8 bases, and the junction held 9 bases outside the gene matches. The CDR3 has 15 residues. As DNA, the CDR3 is TGTGCCAGCAGCTTAGCGGCAGGGGGTAGGAAAGAAGCTTTCTTT. Amino acid sequence: CASSLAAGGRKEAFF.

This clonotype was picked up many times. In DNA form, the CDR3 reads TGCGCCAGCAGCTTGGAGAGTTGGAATGAGCAGTTCTTC. It encodes CASSLESWNEQFF. The rearrangement uses TRBV5-1 and TRBJ2-1; no clear D gene. Germline V gene data show CDR1 as SGHRS and CDR2 as YFSETQ. V dropped 0 bases and J dropped 7 bases, with 8 bases sitting between them. This CDR3 region has 13 residues.

This clonotype was counted ten times or more. V is TRBV10-3 and J is TRBJ2-7; D is possibly TRBD2 (5 bases). The CDR3 runs to 14 residues. With 8 bases removed from V and 5 bases from J, the gap between germline ends came to 19 bases. Germline-derived CDR1 and CDR2 are ENHRY and SYGVKD. This CDR3 is CAIWSAGFRDEQYF. DNA for the CDR3: TGTGCCATCTGGTCGGCGGGTTTTCGGGACGAGCAGTACTTC.

This clonotype was counted many times. The V call is TRBV5-8, the J call TRBJ2-7; TRBD1 matches at 9 bases. The V gene's germline CDR1 is SGHTS and CDR2 YDEGEE. The CDR3 is 13 residues long. With 4 bases clipped from V and 3 bases from J, the junction kept 2 bases outside the gene matches. The CDR3 DNA reads as TGTGCCAGCAGCAGGGGACAGGGCTACGAGCAGTACTTC. Translated: CASSRGQGYEQYF.

The chain recombines TRBV9 with TRBJ2-7, with TRBD1 matching 7 bases. Germline V CDR1 and CDR2: SGDLS, YYNGEE. The V and J ends lost 4 bases and 5 bases, in that order; junction bases with no gene match: 6. This CDR3 is 13 amino acids long. The CDR3 reads CASSTQTGNEQYF. The CDR3 region has the DNA TGTGCCAGCAGCACCCAGACAGGGAACGAGCAGTACTTC.

V usage is TRBV5-1 and J usage is TRBJ1-2, with D possibly matching TRBD1 (6 bases). CDR1 is SGHRS, CDR2 YFSETQ, per germline. This CDR3 has 15 amino acids. V was shortened by 5 bases and J by 5 bases, with 19 bases between the two germline ends. Here the CDR3 reads CASSPGTTQSYGYTF. CDR3 DNA sequence: TGCGCCAGCAGTCCCGGGACAACGCAGTCTTATGGCTACACCTTC. Full variable domain (missing parts from reference TRBV5-1 and TRBJ1-2): KAGVTQTPRYLIKTRGQQVTLSCSPISGHRSVSWYQQTPGQGLQFLFEYFSETQRNKGNFPGRFSGRQFSNSRSEMNVSTLELGDSALYLCASSPGTTQSYGYTFGSGTRLTVV.

This clonotype was seen a handful of times. The chain recombines TRBV20-1 with TRBJ1-2, with no clear D. Trimming left V 3 bases short and J 8 bases short, with 19 bases between. The CDR3 runs to 14 residues. Germline assignment: CDR1 DFQATT and CDR2 SNEGSKA (reference sequence). The CDR3 sequence: CSARARPGVGGYTF. In DNA form, the CDR3 reads TGCAGTGCTAGGGCCCGACCGGGAGTAGGAGGCTACACCTTC.

This clonotype occurred many times. The rearrangement links TRBV29-1 to TRBJ2-3; D ambiguous. The CDR3 loop spans 13 amino acids. From germline, CDR1 is SQVTM and CDR2 ANQGSEA. V lost 6 bases and J lost 4, with 14 bases in between. CDR3 DNA sequence: TGCAGCGTAGCAGTATCCCCCGCAGATACGCAGTATTTT. It translates to CSVAVSPADTQYF.

This clonotype was counted only a few times. V usage is TRBV9 and J usage is TRBJ2-1, with 10 positions matching TRBD1. Germline V lookup: CDR1 SGDLS, CDR2 YYNGEE. The ends lost 2 bases at V and 4 bases at J; junction bases unmatched: 9. The CDR3 has 17 amino acids. The CDR3 here is CASSVYRGGQGYNEQFF. The CDR3 DNA follows: TGTGCCAGCAGCGTTTATCGAGGGGGACAGGGGTACAATGAGCAGTTCTTC.

This clonotype came up a few times. The genes are TRBV5-1 and TRBJ1-1; D call uncertain. The CDR3 is 16 residues long. Germline V gene data show CDR1 as SGHRS and CDR2 as YFSETQ. V lost 2 bases and J 5 bases, leaving 19 bases between the germline ends. Written as DNA, the CDR3 is TGCGCCAGCAGCTTAACCCCCGACGGGTTGGGAACTGAAGCTTTCTTT. Translating gives CASSLTPDGLGTEAFF.

In its sample, this clonotype was seen once. The V call is TRBV6-5, the J call TRBJ1-2, with 7 bases lining up with TRBD1. The CDR3 totals 17 residues. Trimming took 3 bases from V and 4 from J; bases not matched to a gene: 14. Germline-derived CDR1 and CDR2 are MNHEY and SVGAGI. The CDR3 spells CASSYPGGQGGSYGYTF. The CDR3 DNA sequence: TGTGCCAGCAGTTATCCGGGAGGGCAGGGGGGAAGCTATGGCTACACCTTC.

This sequence joins TRBV27 and TRBJ1-5; D call uncertain. This CDR3 spans 15 amino acids. Germline CDR1 reads MNHEY; CDR2 reads SMNVEV (reference sequence). The V gene lost 3 bases and the J gene lost 6 bases, with 15 bases spanning the gap. The CDR3 spells CASSLRRRNGQPQHF. Written as DNA, the CDR3 is TGTGCCAGCAGTTTGCGACGGCGAAACGGTCAGCCCCAGCATTTT.

The V call is TRBV5-1, the J call TRBJ1-1; D is undetermined. The CDR3 is made up of 14 amino acids. The V and J ends lost 7 bases and 5 bases respectively, with 18 bases between them. The V gene's germline CDR1 is SGHRS and CDR2 YFSETQ. The CDR3 is CASESSPEGTEAFF. The CDR3 DNA reads TGCGCCAGCGAATCAAGCCCAGAGGGAACTGAAGCTTTCTTT.

In this sample, this clonotype turned up many times. This sequence joins TRBV11-2 and TRBJ1-4, with a weak D call TRBD1 (5 bases). CDR1 is SGHAT, CDR2 FQNNGV, per germline. Trimming left V 4 bases short and J 8 bases short, with 17 bases between. This CDR3 spans 15 amino acids. As DNA, the CDR3 is TGTGCCAGCAGCTCGGTCCAGGGTAACTACGAAAAACTGTTTTTT. It codes for CASSSVQGNYEKLFF. Full variable domain (remainder filled in from reference TRBV11-2 and TRBJ1-4): EAGVAQSPRYKIIEKRQSVAFWCNPISGHATLYWYQQILGQGPKLLIQFQNNGVVDDSQLPKDRFSAERLKGVDSTLKIQPAKLEDSAVYLCASSSVQGNYEKLFFGSGTQLSVL.

This clonotype was recorded at least ten times. The gene calls are TRBV5-1 and TRBJ2-3; no firm D call. The CDR3 sequence is 15 residues long. V was clipped by 0 bases and J by 0 bases, with 8 bases between them. Germline-derived CDR1 and CDR2 are SGHRS and YFSETQ. CDR3 in amino acids: CASSLETASTDTQYF. Written as DNA, the CDR3 is TGCGCCAGCAGCTTGGAAACGGCTAGCACAGATACGCAGTATTTT.

This clonotype was recorded a few times. The CDR3 protein is CASKTEYNEPQHF. The CDR3 DNA sequence: TGTGCCAGTAAGACAGAGTATAATGAGCCCCAGCATTTT. The chain recombines TRBV19 with TRBJ1-5; weak D call: TRBD1 (5 bases). Per the germline V gene, CDR1 is LNHDA and CDR2 is SQIVND (reference sequence). V lost 7 bases, J lost 8 bases, and 15 bases lay in between. The CDR3 consists of 13 residues.

This rearrangement joins TRBV15 to TRBJ2-7; the D gene is possibly TRBD1 (5 bases). Deletions cut 2 bases from V and 3 bases from J, with 8 bases between. The germline gives CDR1 LNHNV, CDR2 YYDKDF (reference sequence). This CDR3 contains 13 residues. CDR3 bases: TGTGCCACCAGCAGAAGAGACAGCTACGAGCAGTACTTC. This codes for CATSRRDSYEQYF.

The chain has TRBV6-1 and TRBJ2-1, with D perhaps matching TRBD2 (6 bases). Trimming took 6 bases from V and 10 from J, leaving 13 bases between them. Germline V CDR1 and CDR2: MNHNS, SASEGT. This CDR3 comprises 12 residues. The CDR3, as DNA: TGTGCCAGCAGGGCGGGGCGGCGGGAGCAGTTCTTC. Translating it yields CASRAGRREQFF.

The V and J genes are TRBV6-5 and TRBJ2-7, with 10 bases matching TRBD1. Germline lookup yields CDR1 MNHEY and CDR2 SVGAGI. V lost 7 bases and J lost 5; bases outside the gene matches: 11. The CDR3 is 15 amino acids. The CDR3 coding sequence is TGTGCCAGCAATCCCCCGGGGACAGGGGTCCACGAGCAGTACTTC. It yields the protein CASNPPGTGVHEQYF.

This clonotype was observed a few times. The chain has TRBV7-9 and TRBJ1-4; D unclear. V was clipped by 6 bases and J by 8 bases, with 13 bases between them. This CDR3 is built from 13 residues. Germline-derived CDR1 and CDR2 are SEHNR and FQNEAQ (reference sequence). The CDR3 protein is CASSKVPDEKLFF. CDR3 nucleotides: TGTGCCAGCAGTAAGGTACCGGACGAAAAACTGTTTTTT. Together with reference TRBV7-9 and TRBJ1-4, the CDR3 gives the full variable domain: DTGVSQNPRHKITKRGQNVTFRCDPISEHNRLYWYRQTLGQGPEFLTYFQNEAQLEKSRLLSDRFSAERPKGSFSTLEIQRTEQGDSAMYLCASSKVPDEKLFFGSGTQLSVL.

This clonotype was detected many times. The rearrangement links TRBV7-2 to TRBJ1-2, with D unresolved. CDR3 length: 13 residues. Deletions cut 3 bases from V and 4 bases from J, with 9 bases between. Germline CDR1 and CDR2: SGHTA and FQGNSA. The CDR3 DNA sequence: TGTGCCAGCAGCTTTTCAGCCAGCTATGGCTACACCTTC. Protein sequence: CASSFSASYGYTF.

The V gene is TRBV6-5, the J gene TRBJ1-3; D not resolved. The CDR3 is 13 amino acids. V was clipped by 7 bases and J by 0 bases, with 7 bases between them. The germline CDR1 and CDR2 sequences are MNHEY and SVGAGI. CDR3 amino acids: CASTLGSGNTIYF. The CDR3 coding sequence is TGTGCCAGCACCCTCGGCTCTGGAAACACCATATATTTT.